This T cell receptor (beta chain) derives from a study of T cells in localized non-small cell lung cancer. The germline V gene encodes CDR1 MDHEN and CDR2 SYDVKM. CDR3 length: 17 residues. V was shortened by 1 base and J by 1 base, with 16 bases between the two germline ends. TCRdb keeps only in-frame clones here, not all; method: immunoSEQ multiplex PCR. The profile covers a few thousand clones, with 33% appearing a single time and 6% to 9% taken by the ten largest. The specimen was normal lung tissue next to the tumor, collected before any cancer treatment. The clonotype was recovered from a woman aged 40-69 years with stage I lung adenocarcinoma. The chain joins TRBV28 to TRBJ1-1; D call uncertain. CDR3: CASSLFTLDNGNTEAFF. The CDR3 nucleotides read TGTGCCAGCAGTTTATTTACGTTAGACAATGGGAACACTGAAGCTTTCTTT.